This TCR beta chain was identified in a study of graft-versus-host responses after intestinal transplantation. Background on the study: Grafts were multivisceral, liver-intestinal, or isolated intestinal. Every recipient had anti-thymocyte globulin induction and approximately 3 years of tacrolimus plus steroids.

Sequenced by immunoSEQ multiplex PCR; TCRdb stores in-frame clones only, minus some. Among 150,000 or so clones listed, over 90% were seen once. Concerning this clone itself: Its antigen is not identified.

This CDR3 contains 11 residues. V lost 8 bases to trimming and J lost 4 bases, with 8 bases between them. Germline V gives CDR1 LNHNV, CDR2 YYDKDF (reference sequence). Study results and caveats: Allografts from individuals with graft-donor T cell macrochimerism displayed high graft-versus-host to host-versus-graft clonal ratios.

This specimen consisted of unstimulated CD4+ T cells sorted from spleen or lymph node cells, obtained before intestinal transplant. The rearrangement uses TRBV15 and TRBJ1-2, with D possibly TRBD1 on 6 matching bases. The clonotype originates from a human donor who received an intestinal transplant. CDR3 sequence (DNA): TGTGCCACCGGGGGCAGCTATGGCTACACCTTC. Amino acid sequence: CATGGSYGYTF.